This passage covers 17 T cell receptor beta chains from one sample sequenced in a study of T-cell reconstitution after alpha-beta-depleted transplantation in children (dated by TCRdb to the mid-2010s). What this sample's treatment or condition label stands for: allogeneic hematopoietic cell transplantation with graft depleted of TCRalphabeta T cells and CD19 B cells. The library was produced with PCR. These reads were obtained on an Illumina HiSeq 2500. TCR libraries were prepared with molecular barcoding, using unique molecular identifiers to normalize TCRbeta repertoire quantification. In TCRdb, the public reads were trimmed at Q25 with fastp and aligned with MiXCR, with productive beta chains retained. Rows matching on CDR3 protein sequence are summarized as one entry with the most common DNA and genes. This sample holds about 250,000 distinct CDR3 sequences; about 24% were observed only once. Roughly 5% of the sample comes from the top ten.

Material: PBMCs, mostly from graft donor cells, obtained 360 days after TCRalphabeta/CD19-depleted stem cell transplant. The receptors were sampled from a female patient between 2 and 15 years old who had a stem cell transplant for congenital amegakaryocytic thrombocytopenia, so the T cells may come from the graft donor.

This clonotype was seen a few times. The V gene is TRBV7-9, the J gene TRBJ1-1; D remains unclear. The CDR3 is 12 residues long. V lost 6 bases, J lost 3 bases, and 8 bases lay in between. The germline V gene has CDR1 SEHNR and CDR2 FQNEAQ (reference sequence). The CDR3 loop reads CASRRRDTEAFF. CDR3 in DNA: TGTGCCAGCAGAAGGCGGGACACTGAAGCTTTCTTT.

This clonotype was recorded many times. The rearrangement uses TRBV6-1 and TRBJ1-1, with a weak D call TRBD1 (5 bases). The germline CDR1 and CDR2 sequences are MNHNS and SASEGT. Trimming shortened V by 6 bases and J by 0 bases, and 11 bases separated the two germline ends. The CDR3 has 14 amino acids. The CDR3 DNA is TGTGCCAGCAGCCGGACAACCTTGAACACTGAAGCTTTCTTT. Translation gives CASSRTTLNTEAFF.

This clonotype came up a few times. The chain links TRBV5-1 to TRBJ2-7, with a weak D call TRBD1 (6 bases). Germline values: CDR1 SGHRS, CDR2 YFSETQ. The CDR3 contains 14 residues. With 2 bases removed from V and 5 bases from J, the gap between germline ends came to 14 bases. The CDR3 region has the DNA TGCGCCAGCAGCTTTCGGACAGAGGGGGACGAGCAGTACTTC. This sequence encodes CASSFRTEGDEQYF.

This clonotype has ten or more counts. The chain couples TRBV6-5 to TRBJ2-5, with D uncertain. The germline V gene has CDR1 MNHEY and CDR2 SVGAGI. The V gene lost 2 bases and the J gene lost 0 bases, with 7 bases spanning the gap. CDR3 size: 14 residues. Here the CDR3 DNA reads TGTGCCAGCAGTTACAAGCAGTACCAAGAGACCCAGTACTTC. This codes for CASSYKQYQETQYF.

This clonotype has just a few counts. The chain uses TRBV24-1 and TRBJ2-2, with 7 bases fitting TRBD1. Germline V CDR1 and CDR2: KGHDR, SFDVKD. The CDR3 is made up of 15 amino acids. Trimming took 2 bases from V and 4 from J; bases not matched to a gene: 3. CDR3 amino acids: CATSDSYRGTGELFF. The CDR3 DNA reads TGTGCCACCAGTGATTCCTACAGGGGCACCGGGGAGCTGTTTTTT.

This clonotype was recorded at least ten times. The CDR3 DNA reads as TGTGCCAGCAGCTTAAAATCCAAGACTAGCGGGAGCTCCTACGAGCAGTACTTC. Translation: CASSLKSKTSGSSYEQYF. The J gene is TRBJ2-7, the V gene TRBV13, with 12 positions matching TRBD2. In germline, CDR1 is PRHDT, CDR2 FYEKMQ (reference sequence). V shed 2 bases and J 0 bases; nucleotides not matched to a gene: 8. CDR3 length equals 18 residues.

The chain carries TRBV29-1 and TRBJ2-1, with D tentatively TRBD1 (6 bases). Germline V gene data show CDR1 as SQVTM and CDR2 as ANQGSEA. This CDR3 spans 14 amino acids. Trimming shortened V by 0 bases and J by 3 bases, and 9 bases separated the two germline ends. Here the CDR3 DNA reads TGCAGCGTTGAAGATCTGGACAGCTACAATGAGCAGTTCTTC. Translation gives CSVEDLDSYNEQFF.

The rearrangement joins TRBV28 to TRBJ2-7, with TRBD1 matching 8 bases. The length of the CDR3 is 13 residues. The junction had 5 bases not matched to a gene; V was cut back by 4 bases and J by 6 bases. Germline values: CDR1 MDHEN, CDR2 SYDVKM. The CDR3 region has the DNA TGTGCCAGCAGTTGGACAGGGAGGACCGAGCAGTACTTC. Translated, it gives CASSWTGRTEQYF.

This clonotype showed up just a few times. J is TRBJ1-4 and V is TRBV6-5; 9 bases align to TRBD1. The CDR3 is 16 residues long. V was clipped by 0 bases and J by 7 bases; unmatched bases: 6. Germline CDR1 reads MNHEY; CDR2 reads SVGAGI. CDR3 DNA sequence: TGTGCCAGCAGTTACTCCCTACAGGGGGCGGGTGAAAAACTGTTTTTT. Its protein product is CASSYSLQGAGEKLFF.

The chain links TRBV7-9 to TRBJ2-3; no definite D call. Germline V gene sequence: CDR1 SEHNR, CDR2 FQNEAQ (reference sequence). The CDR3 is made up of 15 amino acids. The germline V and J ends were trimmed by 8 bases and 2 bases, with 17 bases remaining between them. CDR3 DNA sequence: TGTGCCAGCTTATTTACGGCGGATAACACAGATACGCAGTATTTT. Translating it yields CASLFTADNTDTQYF.

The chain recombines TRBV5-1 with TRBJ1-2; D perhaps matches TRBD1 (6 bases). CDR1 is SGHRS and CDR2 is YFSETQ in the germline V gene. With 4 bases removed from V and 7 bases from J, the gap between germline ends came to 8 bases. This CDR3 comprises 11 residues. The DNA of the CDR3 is TGCGCCAGCAGCAGACAGGCTGGCTACACCTTC. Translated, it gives CASSRQAGYTF.

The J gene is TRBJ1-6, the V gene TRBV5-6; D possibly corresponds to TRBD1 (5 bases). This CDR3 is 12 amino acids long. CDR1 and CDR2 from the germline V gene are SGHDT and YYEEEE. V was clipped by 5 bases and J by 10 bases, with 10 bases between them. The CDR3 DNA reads TGTGCCAGCAGGTCGGGACCGTCACCCCTCCACTTT. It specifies CASRSGPSPLHF.

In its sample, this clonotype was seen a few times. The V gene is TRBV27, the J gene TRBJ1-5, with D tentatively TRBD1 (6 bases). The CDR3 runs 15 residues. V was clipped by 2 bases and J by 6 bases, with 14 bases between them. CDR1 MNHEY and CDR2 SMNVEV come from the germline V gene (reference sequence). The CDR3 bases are TGTGCCAGCAGTTTAAGCAGGGGAGGGGGTCAGCCCCAGCATTTT. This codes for CASSLSRGGGQPQHF.

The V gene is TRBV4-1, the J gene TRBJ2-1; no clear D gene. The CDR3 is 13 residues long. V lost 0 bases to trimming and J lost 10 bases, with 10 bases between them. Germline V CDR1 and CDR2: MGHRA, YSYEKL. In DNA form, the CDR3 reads TGCGCCAGCAGCCAAGAAAGATACGTGGAGCAGTTCTTC. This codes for CASSQERYVEQFF.

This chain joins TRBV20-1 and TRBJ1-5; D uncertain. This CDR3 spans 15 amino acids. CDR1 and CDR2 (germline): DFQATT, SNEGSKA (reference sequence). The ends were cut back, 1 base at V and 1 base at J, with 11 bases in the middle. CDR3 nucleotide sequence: TGCAGTGCTAGAGCCCACACTACCAGCAATCAGCCCCAGCATTTT. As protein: CSARAHTTSNQPQHF.

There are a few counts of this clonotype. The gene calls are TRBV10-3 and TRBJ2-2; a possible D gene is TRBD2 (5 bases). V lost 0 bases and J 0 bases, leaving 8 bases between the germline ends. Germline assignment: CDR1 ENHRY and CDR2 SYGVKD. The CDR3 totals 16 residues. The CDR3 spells CAISESILANTGELFF. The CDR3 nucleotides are TGTGCCATCAGTGAGTCGATACTAGCGAACACCGGGGAGCTGTTTTTT.

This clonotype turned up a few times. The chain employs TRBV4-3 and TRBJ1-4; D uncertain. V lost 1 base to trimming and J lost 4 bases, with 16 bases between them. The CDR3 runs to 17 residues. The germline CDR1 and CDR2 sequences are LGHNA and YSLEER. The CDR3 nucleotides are TGCGCCAGCAGCCAAGCCTCCATGAGGGCCGTTAATGAAAAACTGTTTTTT. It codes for CASSQASMRAVNEKLFF.